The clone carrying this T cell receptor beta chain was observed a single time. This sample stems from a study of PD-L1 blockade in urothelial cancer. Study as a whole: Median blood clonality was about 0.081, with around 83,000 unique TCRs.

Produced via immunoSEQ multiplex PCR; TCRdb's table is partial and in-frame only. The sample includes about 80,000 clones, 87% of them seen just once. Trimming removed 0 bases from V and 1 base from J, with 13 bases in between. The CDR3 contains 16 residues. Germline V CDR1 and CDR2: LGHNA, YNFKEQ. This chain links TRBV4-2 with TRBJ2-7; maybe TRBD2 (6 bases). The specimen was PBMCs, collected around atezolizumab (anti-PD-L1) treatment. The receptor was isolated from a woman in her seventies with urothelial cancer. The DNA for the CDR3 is TGTGCCAGCAGCCAAGACCGGGGGATTAATTCCTACGAGCAGTACTTC. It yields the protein CASSQDRGINSYEQYF.